These 9 T cell receptor beta chains were all obtained from the same sample, sequenced in a study of shared clonotypes between healthy human individuals. Method: immunoSEQ multiplex PCR; TCRdb's copy keeps in-frame clones and lacks some. This table holds fewer than 150,000 clones, 55% to 80% found once. The sample comprised memory CD8+ T cells sorted from blood. Subset denoted: CD45RO+ cells pooled with CCR7-negative TemRA cells. The receptors shown here come from a young woman in good health.

This clone was recorded at least ten times. CDR3 sequence (DNA): TGTGCCAGCATACGATCGGGGGACTTATTGGCTTTCTTT. Its translation: CASIRSGDLLAFF. The genes are TRBV27 and TRBJ1-1; possible D gene TRBD1, 5 bases. Per germline, CDR1 MNHEY and CDR2 SMNVEV (reference sequence). The CDR3 sequence is 13 residues long. Deletions cut 7 bases from V and 11 bases from J, with 20 bases between.

The chain's CDR3 is CSVQYWGSYNEQFF. The DNA for the CDR3 is TGCAGCGTCCAATATTGGGGCTCCTACAATGAGCAGTTCTTC. The J gene is TRBJ2-1, the V gene TRBV29-1; no firm D call. V shed 6 bases and J shed 0 bases, with 12 bases lying between them. In germline, CDR1 is SQVTM, CDR2 ANQGSEA. The CDR3 sequence is 14 residues long.

This chain connects TRBV5-4 to TRBJ2-2; perhaps TRBD2 as D (6 bases). Between the trimmed V and J ends, which lost 4 bases and 5 bases, there was a span of 12 bases. The germline CDR1 and CDR2 sequences are SGHNT and YYREEE (reference sequence). CDR3 length: 14 amino acids. The CDR3 DNA reads as TGTGCCAGCAGCCCCGGGGGAGAGACCGGGGAGCTGTTTTTT. This codes for CASSPGGETGELFF.

This chain links TRBV5-4 with TRBJ2-7, with D perhaps assigned TRBD1 or TRBD2 (6 bases each). Germline CDR1 is SGHNT and CDR2 is YYREEE (reference sequence). V was pared by 2 bases and J by 11 bases, with 14 bases between. The CDR3 consists of 12 residues. CDR3 DNA sequence: TGTGCCAGCAGCTTTGGGGGGCGAGAGGAGTACTTC. This translates into CASSFGGREEYF.

The chain couples TRBV7-9 to TRBJ2-7, with no clear D. Germline V gene sequence: CDR1 SEHNR, CDR2 FQNEAQ (reference sequence). The CDR3 consists of 15 residues. The V end was cut by 5 bases, the J end by 0 bases, with 14 bases between. The CDR3 is CASSQGGSRSYEQYF. In DNA form, the CDR3 reads TGTGCCAGCAGCCAAGGCGGTTCCCGCTCCTACGAGCAGTACTTC.

This chain's CDR3 is CASSLMDTQYF. The CDR3, as DNA: TGTGCCAGCAGTTTAATGGATACGCAGTATTTT. This rearrangement joins TRBV27 to TRBJ2-3; no clear D. Germline loops: CDR1 MNHEY, CDR2 SMNVEV (reference sequence). The germline V and J ends were trimmed by 2 bases and 6 bases, with 3 bases remaining between them. The CDR3 runs to 11 residues.

The chain links TRBV28 to TRBJ1-4; no reliable D call. CDR3 length equals 14 residues. V lost 8 bases to trimming and J lost 0 bases, with 10 bases between them. Germline CDR1 MDHEN, CDR2 SYDVKM. CDR3 loop: CASSYRATNEKLFF. The CDR3 nucleotides are TGTGCCAGCTCTTACAGAGCAACTAATGAAAAACTGTTTTTT.

This clone has a single count. The chain employs TRBV6-5 and TRBJ2-7; TRBD2 aligns across 9 bases. The V gene's germline CDR1 is MNHEY and CDR2 SVGAGI. The trim removed 5 bases at V and 3 bases at J, leaving 5 bases unmatched. The CDR3 is 14 amino acids. In nucleotides, the CDR3 is TGTGCCAGCAGTCCAGGGACTAGCAGCTACGAGCAGTACTTC. This translates into CASSPGTSSYEQYF.

The chain recombines TRBV5-4 with TRBJ2-1; D remains ambiguous. The CDR3 sequence is 11 residues long. CDR1 and CDR2 from the germline V gene are SGHNT and YYREEE (reference sequence). The V end was cut by 4 bases, the J end by 9 bases, with 8 bases between. The CDR3 sequence is CASSTLAEQFF. CDR3 in DNA: TGTGCCAGCAGCACTTTAGCTGAGCAGTTCTTC.